The 22 T cell receptor beta chains below were found in one sample sequenced in a study of T-cell memory formation after mild COVID-19. TCRdb re-analysed the 5' RACE reads in MiXCR, keeping a single row per CDR3 protein. Of about 210,000 distinct CDR3 sequences in the sample, roughly 30% were seen once. The sequenced sample was PBMCs or a T cell subset sorted from them (not recorded which). These receptors all stem from an adult woman who had mild COVID-19 (a few samples of this study predate the infection). Cell type and time point are not known.

The chain employs TRBV10-3 and TRBJ2-3; no clear D gene. V dropped 3 bases and J dropped 5 bases, with 12 bases sitting between them. The V gene's germline CDR1 is ENHRY and CDR2 SYGVKD. The CDR3 sequence is 14 residues long. The CDR3 is CAISERVQGDTQYF. CDR3 bases: TGTGCCATCAGTGAAAGGGTCCAAGGAGATACGCAGTATTTT.

The rearrangement joins TRBV11-2 to TRBJ1-2; 10 bases are a match to TRBD1. Germline CDR1 reads SGHAT; CDR2 reads FQNNGV. The ends lost 4 bases at V and 8 bases at J; junction bases unmatched: 16. The CDR3 covers 17 residues. The CDR3 bases are TGTGCCAGCAGCTCTAGGAGGTCCGGGACAGGGGTGAAGGGCTACACCTTC. This codes for CASSSRRSGTGVKGYTF.

This clonotype was detected a few times. V usage is TRBV3-1 and J usage is TRBJ2-5; 13 nucleotides line up with TRBD2. The V gene end was trimmed by 5 bases and the J gene end by 2 bases; junction bases not matched to a gene: 5. The CDR3 length is 16 residues. CDR1 and CDR2 from the germline V gene are LGHDT and YNNKEL (reference sequence). The CDR3: CASSSTSGGSQETQYF. CDR3 coding DNA: TGTGCCAGCAGCTCGACTAGCGGGGGGTCGCAAGAGACCCAGTACTTC.

This clonotype was counted a few times. The genes are TRBV9 and TRBJ2-7, with D perhaps TRBD2 (6 bases). The CDR3 runs 14 residues. Trimming stripped 0 bases from V and 7 bases from J, with 14 bases between. Germline CDR1 is SGDLS and CDR2 is YYNGEE. CDR3 bases: TGTGCCAGCAGCGTAGGGGACGGGAGCTCTGAGCAGTACTTC. This encodes CASSVGDGSSEQYF.

This clonotype was recorded a few times. The rearrangement joins TRBV3-1 to TRBJ1-2, with TRBD1 matching over 8 bases. CDR1 and CDR2 from the germline V gene are LGHDT and YNNKEL (reference sequence). V lost 4 bases to trimming and J lost 5 bases; unmatched junction nucleotides: 12. The CDR3 has 16 amino acids. The CDR3 sequence: CASSPYGTGGGYGYTF. As DNA, the CDR3 is TGTGCCAGCAGCCCCTACGGGACAGGAGGAGGGTATGGCTACACCTTC.

Only a few counts were recorded for this clonotype. This chain links TRBV20-1 with TRBJ2-5; D is undetermined. This CDR3 region has 11 residues. With 3 bases removed from V and 2 bases from J, the gap between germline ends came to 4 bases. Germline V lookup: CDR1 DFQATT, CDR2 SNEGSKA (reference sequence). Written as DNA, the CDR3 is TGCAGTGCTAGCAGGCAAGAGACCCAGTACTTC. Residues: CSASRQETQYF.

J is TRBJ2-1 and V is TRBV11-2; D remains unclear. Trimming cost V 2 bases and J 5 bases, with 19 bases left between them. Germline V CDR1 and CDR2: SGHAT, FQNNGV. The length of the CDR3 is 17 residues. The CDR3 bases are TGTGCCAGCAGCTTATCCCCGGTCGGGCGGCTTAACAATGAGCAGTTCTTC. This translates into CASSLSPVGRLNNEQFF.

V is TRBV4-2 and J is TRBJ2-7, with D perhaps TRBD2 (7 bases). V gave up 7 bases and J gave up 1 base, with 14 bases separating them. Germline lookup yields CDR1 LGHNA and CDR2 YNFKEQ. The CDR3 has 14 residues. This CDR3 reads CASTRGGQSYEQYF. As DNA, the CDR3 is TGTGCCAGCACGAGGGGGGGGCAATCCTACGAGCAGTACTTC.

The chain combines TRBV6-1 with TRBJ1-4, with D tentatively TRBD1 (5 bases). Per germline, CDR1 MNHNS and CDR2 SASEGT. The CDR3 totals 13 residues. Between the trimmed V and J ends, which lost 11 bases and 8 bases, there was a span of 18 bases. The CDR3: CAGTWGSGEKLFF. DNA for the CDR3: TGTGCCGGAACGTGGGGGTCCGGGGAAAAACTGTTTTTT.

The chain combines TRBV6-5 with TRBJ2-4; 13 nucleotides line up with TRBD2. Germline assignment: CDR1 MNHEY and CDR2 SVGAGI. The CDR3 is 19 amino acids. V dropped 5 bases and J dropped 3; count of bases not matched to a gene: 13. The CDR3 DNA sequence: TGTGCCAGCAGTCCAACACGTCGTGGACTAGCGGGAGTCAAAAACATTCAGTACTTC. Translation: CASSPTRRGLAGVKNIQYF.

This clonotype has more than one count but fewer than ten. The chain recombines TRBV30 with TRBJ2-7, with 11 nucleotides matching TRBD2. The CDR3 length is 14 residues. J gave up 2 bases and V 0 bases, and 0 bases lay outside the gene matches. Germline CDR1 reads GTSNPN; CDR2 reads SVGIG (reference sequence). Written as DNA, the CDR3 is TGTGCCTGGAGTGTTAGCGGGGGGGCCTACGAGCAGTACTTC. This sequence encodes CAWSVSGGAYEQYF.

The table lists this clonotype with a few counts. The chain employs TRBV7-3 and TRBJ2-1; 7 positions match TRBD1. Germline V gene lookup returns CDR1 SGHTA and CDR2 FQGTGA. V lost 0 bases to trimming and J lost 6 bases; unmatched junction nucleotides: 5. The CDR3 totals 15 residues. CDR3 nucleotides: TGTGCCAGCAGCTTAACAGGGGGCGCGTTCAATGAGCAGTTCTTC. Translating gives CASSLTGGAFNEQFF. The complete variable domain, with remaining parts taken from reference TRBV7-3 and TRBJ2-1, reads GAGVSQTPSNKVTEKGKYVELRCDPISGHTALYWYRQSLGQGPEFLIYFQGTGAADDSGLPNDRFFAVRPEGSVSTLKIQRTERGDSAVYLCASSLTGGAFNEQFFGPGTRLTVL.

V usage is TRBV28 and J usage is TRBJ2-3; no firm D call. CDR3 length equals 12 residues. The ends were cut back, 4 bases at V and 5 bases at J, with 7 bases in the middle. CDR1 MDHEN and CDR2 SYDVKM come from the germline V gene. DNA for the CDR3: TGTGCCAGCAGTTCACTACTAGATACGCAGTATTTT. This translates into CASSSLLDTQYF.

There are a few counts of this clonotype. This chain uses TRBV28 with TRBJ2-7; 10 nucleotides agree with TRBD1. V lost 10 bases to trimming and J lost 2 bases; unmatched junction nucleotides: 5. The V gene's germline CDR1 is MDHEN and CDR2 SYDVKM. The CDR3 sequence is 13 residues long. DNA for the CDR3: TGTGCCACCAGGGGGACAGGGGCCTACGAGCAGTACTTC. It translates to CATRGTGAYEQYF.

This clonotype was detected only once. The rearrangement links TRBV24-1 to TRBJ2-3; 7 bases align to TRBD2. The junction had 5 bases not matched to a gene; V was cut back by 3 bases and J by 0 bases. The CDR3 totals 16 residues. CDR1 and CDR2 from the germline V gene are KGHDR and SFDVKD. CDR3 in DNA: TGTGCCACCAGTGATCCGGCTAGCGGCAGCACAGATACGCAGTATTTT. It is translated as CATSDPASGSTDTQYF.

This clonotype was counted a few times. The chain uses TRBV7-6 and TRBJ2-1; perhaps TRBD1 as D (5 bases). CDR3 length: 12 amino acids. Germline V gene data show CDR1 as SGHVS and CDR2 as FNYEAQ. V was clipped by 3 bases and J by 7 bases, with 7 bases between them. CDR3 amino acids: CASSFAGNEQFF. CDR3 coding DNA: TGTGCCAGCAGCTTTGCAGGGAATGAGCAGTTCTTC.

The rearrangement links TRBV20-1 to TRBJ2-5; D is uncertain. Trimming stripped 5 bases from V and 1 base from J, with 17 bases between. The CDR3 loop spans 15 amino acids. Germline V gene sequence: CDR1 DFQATT, CDR2 SNEGSKA (reference sequence). The CDR3 protein is CSALPGGRLQETQYF. In nucleotides, the CDR3 is TGCAGTGCTCTCCCTGGCGGCAGACTCCAAGAGACCCAGTACTTC.

The rearrangement uses TRBV18 and TRBJ2-7; no firm D call. V was cut by 3 bases and J by 2 bases, with 11 bases left in between. The CDR3 has 14 amino acids. Per germline, CDR1 KGHSH and CDR2 LQKENI. The CDR3 reads CASSPPVGPYEQYF. Here the CDR3 DNA reads TGTGCCAGCTCACCTCCCGTTGGCCCCTACGAGCAGTACTTC.

The sample holds many counts of this clonotype. The chain has TRBV7-9 and TRBJ2-5; 7 nucleotides align to TRBD1. The CDR3 spans 14 residues. Trimming removed 1 base from V and 4 bases from J; junction bases left unmatched: 3. Per the germline V gene, CDR1 is SEHNR and CDR2 is FQNEAQ (reference sequence). Here the CDR3 reads CASSLVTGTETQYF. CDR3 bases: TGTGCCAGCAGCTTAGTGACAGGGACAGAGACCCAGTACTTC.

This clonotype has a handful of counts. J is TRBJ2-7 and V is TRBV7-2; TRBD2 aligns across 10 bases. Germline V lookup: CDR1 SGHTA, CDR2 FQGNSA. V lost 5 bases to trimming and J lost 0 bases; unmatched junction nucleotides: 4. The CDR3 is 15 residues long. CDR3 amino acids: CASSRGLADSYEQYF. The CDR3 DNA follows: TGTGCCAGCAGCCGAGGACTAGCGGACTCCTACGAGCAGTACTTC.

The CDR3 loop reads CASSPPSAGASTDTQYF. DNA for the CDR3: TGCGCCAGCAGCCCCCCTAGCGCGGGGGCCAGCACAGATACGCAGTATTTT. V gene TRBV5-1 combines with J gene TRBJ2-3; D possibly corresponds to TRBD2 (7 bases). The V gene's germline CDR1 is SGHRS and CDR2 YFSETQ. The CDR3 extends over 17 amino acids. V was pared by 4 bases and J by 0 bases, with 18 bases between.

The chain links TRBV7-6 to TRBJ2-1, with TRBD2 matching 8 bases. The CDR3 length is 17 residues. Germline V gives CDR1 SGHVS, CDR2 FNYEAQ. The V segment lost 5 bases and the J segment 5 bases; nucleotides outside the gene matches: 14. The CDR3 is CASSEGLAQTADNEQFF. As DNA, the CDR3 is TGTGCCAGCAGCGAAGGACTAGCTCAGACAGCCGACAATGAGCAGTTCTTC. The whole variable domain, filled in from reference TRBV7-6 and TRBJ2-1, reads GAGVSQSPRYKVTKRGQDVALRCDPISGHVSLYWYRQALGQGPEFLTYFNYEAQQDKSGLPNDRFSAERPEGSISTLTIQRTEQRDSAMYRCASSEGLAQTADNEQFFGPGTRLTVL.